This T cell receptor beta chain emerged from a study of post-analysis software for immune sequencing data (dated by TCRdb to 2014 to 2015). About the full investigation: Disease courses on record covered relapsing-remitting, secondary progressive and progressive-relapsing multiple sclerosis, though some patients had no subtype annotation. Patient repertoires were compared against roughly 12 previously published healthy control repertoires from donors aged roughly 6 to 28 years. A subset of samples was prepared in parallel using single-end sample barcoding, then pooled and co-amplified after Illumina adapter ligation. Study-wide findings and limitations: When samples were clustered directly using the F measure, samples prepared in the same batch co-clustered strongly, which prompted a batch-effect correction. Compared with controls, multiple sclerosis patients had significantly lower normalized Chao1 diversity, a finding suggesting substantial peripheral T-cell clonal expansion. The control group was slightly older than the multiple sclerosis patient group. Roughly 5 TRBV segments, including TRBV5-6, TRBV5-1 and TRBV20-1, were significantly more frequent in patients than controls.

V has 8 bases trimmed and J has 2 bases trimmed; junction bases matching no gene number 2. The germline V gene supplies CDR1 SGHTA and CDR2 FQGNSA. The CDR3 has 14 amino acids, counting the end cysteine and phenylalanine. Only the CDR3 region is kept as DNA, spanning 42 bases read in frame from base 1. TCR beta repertoires were profiled from peripheral blood of more than ten young patients with multiple sclerosis to demonstrate the VDJtools post-analysis software. Multiple sclerosis patients were children and adolescents aged about 6 to 15 years. As regards this clonotype: Its antigen remains unidentified. Within one base of it there is no much larger clone, and no base qualities were kept.

The library came from PCR. The sample was run on an Illumina HiSeq 2500. To reduce PCR and sequencing biases, unique molecular identifiers were built into the TCR beta cDNA libraries. Every 1 to 10 million input T cells yielded about 500,000 cDNA molecules, meaning each molecule approximated one T cell. The patient libraries were prepared and sequenced using the same protocol as the earlier healthy control dataset. Within a given batch, samples were prepared together, multiplexed and sequenced on the same HiSeq lane. As for how the authors treated the data: MIGEC handled the raw barcoded reads, throwing out single-read molecular identifier groups before consensus assembly and CDR3 extraction. Clonotype tables were post-analysed with VDJtools, and diversity was normalized by down-sampling all datasets to the smallest sample size. To correct batch-related cross-sample contamination, repertoire overlap clustering matched CDR3 amino acid sequences but not nucleotide sequences. TCRdb's own reprocessing of the public reads used fastp at Q25 and MiXCR and kept productive beta chains. Rows merge per CDR3 protein into single entries with the most common DNA and genes. TCRdb's processing, not the authors' own work, is the source of the V and J calls. Recorded for this sample are some 690,000 distinct CDR3 sequences; 25% to 30% of them occurred a single time. Of the sample, more than 0.45% is held by the ten largest clones.

This receptor was taken from a girl aged 5-17 years with multiple sclerosis. Sequencing used blood. Recombination linked TRBV7-2 to TRBJ2-5; a stretch of 13 junction bases matches TRBD2. The CDR3 sequence is CASGTSGAQETQYF. The bases read TGTGCCAGCGGGACTAGCGGGGCTCAAGAGACCCAGTACTTC.